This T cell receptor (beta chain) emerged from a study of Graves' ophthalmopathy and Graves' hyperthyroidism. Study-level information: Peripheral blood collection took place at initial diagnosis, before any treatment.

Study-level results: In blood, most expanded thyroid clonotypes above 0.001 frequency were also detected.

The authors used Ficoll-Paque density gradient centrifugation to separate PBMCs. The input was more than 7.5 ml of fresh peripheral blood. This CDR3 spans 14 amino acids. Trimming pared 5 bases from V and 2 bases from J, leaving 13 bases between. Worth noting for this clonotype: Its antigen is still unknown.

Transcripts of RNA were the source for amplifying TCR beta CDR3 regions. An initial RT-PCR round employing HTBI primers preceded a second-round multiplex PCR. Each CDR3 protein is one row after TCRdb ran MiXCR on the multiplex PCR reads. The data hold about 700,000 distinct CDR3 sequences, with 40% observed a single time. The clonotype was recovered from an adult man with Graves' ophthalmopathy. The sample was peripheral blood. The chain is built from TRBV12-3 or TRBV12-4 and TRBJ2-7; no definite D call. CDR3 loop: CASSLMTEAYEQYF. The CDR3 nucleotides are TGTGCCAGCAGTCTTATGACGGAAGCCTACGAGCAGTACTTC.